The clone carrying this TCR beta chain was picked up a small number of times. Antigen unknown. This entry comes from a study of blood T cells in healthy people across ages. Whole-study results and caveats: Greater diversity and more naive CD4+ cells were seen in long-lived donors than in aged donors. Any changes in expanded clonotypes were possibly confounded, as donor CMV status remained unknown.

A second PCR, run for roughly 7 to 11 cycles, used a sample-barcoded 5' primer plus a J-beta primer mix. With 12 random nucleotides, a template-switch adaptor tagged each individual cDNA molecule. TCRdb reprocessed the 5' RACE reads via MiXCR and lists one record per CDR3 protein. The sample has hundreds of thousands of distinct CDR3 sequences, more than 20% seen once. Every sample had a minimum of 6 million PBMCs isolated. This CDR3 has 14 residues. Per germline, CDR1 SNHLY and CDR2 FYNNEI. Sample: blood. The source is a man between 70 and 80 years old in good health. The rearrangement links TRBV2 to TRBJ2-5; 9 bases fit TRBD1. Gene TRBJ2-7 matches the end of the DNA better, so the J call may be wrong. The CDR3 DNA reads TGTGCCAGCAGCGGACAGGGGAGAGACTACGAGCAGTACTTC. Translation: CASSGQGRDYEQYF.